One sample yielded the 2 T cell receptor beta chains listed below, sequenced in a study of blood T cells in healthy people across ages. With a J-beta primer mix and a sample-barcoded 5' primer, a second PCR ran about 7 to 11 cycles. One entry per CDR3 protein, called by TCRdb with MiXCR from the 5' RACE reads. The sample holds 760,000 or so distinct CDR3 sequences, around 25% seen once. The same sample was also used in a study of T cells of mothers and their children.

Material: blood. The receptors shown here come from a boy younger than 18 in good health.

At least ten counts were recorded for this clonotype. This chain joins TRBV6-2 or TRBV6-3 and TRBJ2-7; 7 nucleotides agree with TRBD2. V lost 2 bases and J lost 0; bases outside the gene matches: 1. The germline gives CDR1 MNHEY, CDR2 SVGEGT. The CDR3 consists of 14 residues. The CDR3, as DNA: TGTGCCAGCAGTTACCGCGGGAGCTCCTACGAGCAGTACTTC. Amino acid sequence: CASSYRGSSYEQYF.

This clonotype occurred a few times. The chain employs TRBV29-1 and TRBJ2-7; 9 nucleotides agree with TRBD1. CDR3 length: 12 amino acids. In germline, CDR1 is SQVTM, CDR2 ANQGSEA. The V and J ends lost 3 bases and 6 bases, in that order; junction bases with no gene match: 3. Here the CDR3 reads CSVEGQGSEQYF. The CDR3 coding sequence is TGCAGCGTTGAGGGACAGGGTTCCGAGCAGTACTTC.